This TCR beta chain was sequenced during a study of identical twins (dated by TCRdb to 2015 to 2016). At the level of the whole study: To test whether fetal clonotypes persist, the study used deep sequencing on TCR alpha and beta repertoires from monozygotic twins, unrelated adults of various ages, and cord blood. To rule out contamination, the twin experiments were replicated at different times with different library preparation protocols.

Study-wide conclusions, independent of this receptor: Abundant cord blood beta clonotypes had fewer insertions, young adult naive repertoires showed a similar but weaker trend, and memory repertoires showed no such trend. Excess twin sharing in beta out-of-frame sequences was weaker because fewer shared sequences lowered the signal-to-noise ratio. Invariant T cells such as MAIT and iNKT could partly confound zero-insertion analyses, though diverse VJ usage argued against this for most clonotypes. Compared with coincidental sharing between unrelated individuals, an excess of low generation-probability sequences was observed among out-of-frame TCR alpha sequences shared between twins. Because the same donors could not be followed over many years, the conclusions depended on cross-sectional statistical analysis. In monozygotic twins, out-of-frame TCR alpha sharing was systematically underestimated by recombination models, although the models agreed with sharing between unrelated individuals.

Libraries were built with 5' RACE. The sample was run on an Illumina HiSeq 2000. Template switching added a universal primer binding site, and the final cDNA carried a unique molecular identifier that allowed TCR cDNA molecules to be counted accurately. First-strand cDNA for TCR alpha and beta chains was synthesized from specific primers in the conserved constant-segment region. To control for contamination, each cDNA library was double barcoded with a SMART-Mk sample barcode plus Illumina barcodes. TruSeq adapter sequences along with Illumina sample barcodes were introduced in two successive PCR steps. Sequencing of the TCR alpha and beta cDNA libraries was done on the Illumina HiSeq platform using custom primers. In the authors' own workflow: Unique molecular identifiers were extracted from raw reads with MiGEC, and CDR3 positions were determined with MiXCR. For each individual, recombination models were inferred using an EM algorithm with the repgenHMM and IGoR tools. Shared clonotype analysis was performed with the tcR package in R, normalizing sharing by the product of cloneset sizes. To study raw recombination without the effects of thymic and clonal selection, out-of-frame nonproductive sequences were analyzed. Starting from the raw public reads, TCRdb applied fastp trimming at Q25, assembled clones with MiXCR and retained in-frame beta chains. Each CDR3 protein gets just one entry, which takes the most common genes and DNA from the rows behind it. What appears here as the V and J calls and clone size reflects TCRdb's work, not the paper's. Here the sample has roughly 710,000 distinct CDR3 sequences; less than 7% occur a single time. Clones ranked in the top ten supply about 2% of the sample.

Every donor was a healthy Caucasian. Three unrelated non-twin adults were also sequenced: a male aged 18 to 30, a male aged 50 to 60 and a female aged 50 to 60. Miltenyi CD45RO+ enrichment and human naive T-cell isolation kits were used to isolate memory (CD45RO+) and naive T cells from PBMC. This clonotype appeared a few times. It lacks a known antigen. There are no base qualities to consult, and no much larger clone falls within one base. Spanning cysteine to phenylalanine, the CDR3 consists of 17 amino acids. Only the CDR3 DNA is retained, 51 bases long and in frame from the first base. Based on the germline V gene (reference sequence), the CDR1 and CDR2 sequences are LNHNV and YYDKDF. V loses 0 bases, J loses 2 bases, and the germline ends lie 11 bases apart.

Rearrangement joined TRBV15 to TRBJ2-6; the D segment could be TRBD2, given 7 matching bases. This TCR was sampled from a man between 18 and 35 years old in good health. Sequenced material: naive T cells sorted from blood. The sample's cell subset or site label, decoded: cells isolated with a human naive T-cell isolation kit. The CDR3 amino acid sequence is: CATSRDGRGAGANVLTF. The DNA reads TGTGCCACCAGCAGAGATGGGAGGGGGGCTGGGGCCAACGTCCTGACTTTC.